This TCR beta chain was identified in a study of PD-1 blockade in classical Hodgkin lymphoma. The study's findings and limits: Newly diagnosed patients were reported to start with lower TCR diversity than healthy donors.

V lost 2 bases and J 2 bases, leaving 1 base between the germline ends. The length of the CDR3 is 11 residues. Looked up from germline, CDR1 is SGHAT and CDR2 is FQNNGV. The protocol was immunoSEQ multiplex PCR, while the TCRdb copy is restricted to in-frame clones and leaves out a portion. The data show roughly 21,000 clones, around 79% seen once. With respect to this clone: What it binds is unknown.

Time point denoted: cycle 4 day 1 (C4D1), after less than 7 weeks of nivolumab. Exposure to brentuximab vedotin varied, and each patient had relapsed following autologous stem cell transplantation. Sample: peripheral blood mononuclear cells (PBMCs), taken before the fourth cycle of nivolumab. The rearrangement links TRBV11-2 to TRBJ2-7; D gene uncertain. This receptor was taken from a human donor with classical Hodgkin lymphoma. CDR3 residues: CASSLTYEQYF. For the CDR3, the DNA is TGTGCCAGCAGCTTAACCTACGAGCAGTACTTC.